This entry describes one T cell receptor (beta chain). Its antigen remains unknown. TRB rearrangements were amplified by touch-down multiplex PCR with mixed TRB-A/B primers. TCRdb re-analyzed the multiplex PCR reads; it lists each CDR3 protein once, without DNA. The sample table sets out thousands of distinct CDR3 sequences. These data are taken from a study of T cell clusters in autoimmune cytopenias. About the study: The median distinct TRB clonotype count was about 2,500 per sample, from a median approximately 53,000 reads. General observations from the study: Compared with active autoimmune hepatitis patients, healthy donors showed approximately 3-fold more exclusive TRB clusters. Functional roles of the in silico T cell clusters still await experimental validation. TRB repertoire shifts in secondary cytopenia and chronic lymphocytic leukemia mostly reflected lymphoma, not autoimmunity.

Germline values: CDR1 MGHRA, CDR2 YSYEKL. This CDR3 comprises 14 residues. Each sample's input was around 250 ng genomic DNA, 30,000 to 45,000 genome equivalents. The sequence was obtained from a human donor with an autoimmune cytopenia or autoimmune hepatitis (not recorded which). The material sequenced was peripheral blood. The genes are TRBV4-1 and TRBJ2-2. CDR3: CASSQVPNTGELFF.